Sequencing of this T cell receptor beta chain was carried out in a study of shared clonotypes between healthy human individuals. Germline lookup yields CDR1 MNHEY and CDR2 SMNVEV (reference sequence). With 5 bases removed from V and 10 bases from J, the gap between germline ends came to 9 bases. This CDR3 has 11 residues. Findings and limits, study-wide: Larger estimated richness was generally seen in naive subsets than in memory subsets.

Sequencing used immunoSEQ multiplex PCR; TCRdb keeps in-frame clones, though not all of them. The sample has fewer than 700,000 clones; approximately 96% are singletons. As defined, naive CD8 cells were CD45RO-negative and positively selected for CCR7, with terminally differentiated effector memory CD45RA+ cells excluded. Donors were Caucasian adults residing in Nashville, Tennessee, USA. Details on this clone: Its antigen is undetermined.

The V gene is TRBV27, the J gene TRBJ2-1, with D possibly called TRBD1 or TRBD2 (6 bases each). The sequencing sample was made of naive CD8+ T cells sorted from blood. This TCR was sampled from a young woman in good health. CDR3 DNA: TGTGCCAGCAGTCAAGGGGGGGAGCAGTTCTTC. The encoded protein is CASSQGGEQFF.